This TCR beta chain was retrieved from a study of T-cell memory formation after mild COVID-19. There are a few counts of this clonotype. TCRalpha and TCRbeta libraries used 5'RACE with constant-segment primers and UMIs. TCRdb reprocessed the 5' RACE reads with MiXCR, giving one entry per CDR3 protein. The table shows around 320,000 distinct CDR3 sequences, with 13% to 15% occurring only once. CDR3 size: 12 residues. Germline CDR1 SEHNR, CDR2 FQNEAQ (reference sequence). Between the trimmed V and J ends, which lost 2 bases and 3 bases, there was a span of 1 base. The sequencing input was PBMCs or a T cell subset sorted from them (not recorded which). The chain couples TRBV7-9 to TRBJ1-4; D remains ambiguous. The receptor was isolated from a man aged 18-30 years who had mild COVID-19 (a few samples of this study predate the infection). Cell type and time point are not known. This CDR3 reads CASSLPNEKLFF. CDR3 nucleotides: TGTGCCAGCAGCTTACCTAATGAAAAACTGTTTTTT. Combining the CDR3 with reference TRBV7-9 and TRBJ1-4 gives the whole variable domain DTGVSQNPRHKITKRGQNVTFRCDPISEHNRLYWYRQTLGQGPEFLTYFQNEAQLEKSRLLSDRFSAERPKGSFSTLEIQRTEQGDSAMYLCASSLPNEKLFFGSGTQLSVL.